The 25 T cell receptor beta chains listed next were all sequenced from one sample in a study of cytomegalovirus exposure and HLA in healthy donors. The PCR had 60 Vbeta and 13 Jbeta primers. Generated by immunoSEQ multiplex PCR, the TCRdb table keeps only in-frame clones and is missing some. The sample has a few hundred thousand clones; just over 75% are singletons. The source material was PBMCs. Source of these receptors: a woman aged 60 to 75 in good health and CMV-seropositive.

The J gene is TRBJ2-5, the V gene TRBV7-2; TRBD1 matches 10 bases. Germline assignment: CDR1 SGHTA and CDR2 FQGNSA. CDR3 size: 16 residues. With V trimmed by 5 bases and J by 5 bases, 11 bases remained unmatched. CDR3 loop: CASSRTAGQGLETQYF. In DNA, the CDR3 is TGTGCCAGCAGCCGAACCGCGGGACAGGGGTTGGAGACCCAGTACTTC. The full variable domain, with the rest looked up from reference TRBV7-2 and TRBJ2-5, is GAGVSQSPSNKVTEKGKDVELRCDPISGHTALYWYRQSLGQGLEFLIYFQGNSAPDKSGLPSDRFSAERTGGSVSTLTIQRTQQEDSAVYLCASSRTAGQGLETQYFGPGTRLLVL.

V usage is TRBV6-1 and J usage is TRBJ2-3, with TRBD2 identical over 9 bases. Germline CDR1 reads MNHNS; CDR2 reads SASEGT. The CDR3 covers 15 residues. The J segment lost 3 bases and the V segment lost 4 bases, leaving 5 bases of the junction unmatched. The chain's CDR3 is CASSVRSGRTDTQYF. DNA of the CDR3: TGTGCCAGCAGTGTCAGGAGCGGGAGGACAGATACGCAGTATTTT.

The chain carries TRBV10-3 and TRBJ2-2; 10 bases align to TRBD2. This CDR3 has 16 amino acids. CDR1 and CDR2 (germline): ENHRY, SYGVKD. J gave up 4 bases and V 4 bases, and 6 bases lay outside the gene matches. CDR3 loop: CAISGQAGGATGELFF. As DNA, the CDR3 is TGTGCCATCAGTGGGCAAGCGGGAGGGGCCACCGGGGAGCTGTTTTTT.

This chain uses TRBV19 with TRBJ1-2; D is unresolved. Trimming removed 3 bases from V and 3 bases from J, with 11 bases in between. The CDR3 is 14 residues long. Germline V gives CDR1 LNHDA, CDR2 SQIVND (reference sequence). The CDR3 DNA sequence: TGTGCCAGTAGTATCCCCGGGGTCGACTATGGCTACACCTTC. Its protein product is CASSIPGVDYGYTF.

The CDR3 region is CASSGDPRGYQPQHF. The CDR3 DNA is TGTGCCAGCAGTGGCGACCCTAGGGGATATCAGCCCCAGCATTTT. The chain has TRBV6-1 and TRBJ1-5, with a weak D call TRBD1 (5 bases). V lost 4 bases and J 5 bases, leaving 15 bases between the germline ends. This CDR3 has 15 residues. Looked up from germline, CDR1 is MNHNS and CDR2 is SASEGT.

The rearrangement links TRBV19 to TRBJ2-7; D remains unclear. The length of the CDR3 is 14 residues. Per germline, CDR1 LNHDA and CDR2 SQIVND (reference sequence). Between the trimmed V and J ends, which lost 5 bases and 3 bases, there was a span of 14 bases. CDR3 sequence: CASSFHEPGYEQYF. The CDR3 DNA reads TGTGCCAGTAGTTTTCACGAACCCGGCTACGAGCAGTACTTC.

The chain recombines TRBV5-1 with TRBJ2-1; 8 nucleotides match TRBD2. The V gene end was trimmed by 0 bases and the J gene end by 7 bases; junction bases not matched to a gene: 6. CDR1 and CDR2 (germline): SGHRS, YFSETQ. The CDR3 is 15 residues long. CDR3 DNA sequence: TGCGCCAGCAGCTTGGGGGCGGGAGGAACGAATGAGCAGTTCTTC. Residues: CASSLGAGGTNEQFF.

The chain recombines TRBV7-6 with TRBJ2-5; tentatively, D is TRBD1 (6 bases). This CDR3 spans 14 amino acids. Trimming removed 5 bases at V and 5 bases at J, with 15 bases between. Germline CDR1 SGHVS, CDR2 FNYEAQ. The CDR3 sequence: CASSTYRAQETQYF. CDR3 sequence (DNA): TGTGCCAGCAGCACGTACAGGGCGCAGGAGACCCAGTACTTC. The full variable domain, its missing parts supplied by reference TRBV7-6 and TRBJ2-5, is GAGVSQSPRYKVTKRGQDVALRCDPISGHVSLYWYRQALGQGPEFLTYFNYEAQQDKSGLPNDRFSAERPEGSISTLTIQRTEQRDSAMYRCASSTYRAQETQYFGPGTRLLVL.

The CDR3 sequence is CASSLGQGRINEETQYF. The DNA of the CDR3 is TGTGCCAGCAGCTTGGGACAGGGAAGGATCAACGAAGAGACCCAGTACTTC. The chain combines TRBV7-9 with TRBJ2-5, with 9 nucleotides matching TRBD1. CDR3 length equals 17 residues. The trim removed 3 bases at V and 3 bases at J, leaving 11 bases unmatched. The V gene's germline CDR1 is SEHNR and CDR2 FQNEAQ (reference sequence).

This clone was detected once. V usage is TRBV18 and J usage is TRBJ2-2; TRBD1 aligns across 7 bases. J lost 1 base, V lost 3 bases, and 2 bases had no gene match. The CDR3 contains 15 residues. Germline loops: CDR1 KGHSH, CDR2 LQKENI. DNA of the CDR3: TGTGCCAGCTCACCCTGGACAGGGAACACCGGGGAGCTGTTTTTT. It translates to CASSPWTGNTGELFF.

The CDR3 DNA sequence: TGTGCCAGTAGTGACAGGGTCCTAAACACTGAAGCTTTCTTT. Its translation: CASSDRVLNTEAFF. The chain couples TRBV19 to TRBJ1-1; 7 positions agree with TRBD1. Losses at the gene ends were 5 bases for V and 2 bases for J; bases not matched to a gene: 5. CDR3 length: 14 amino acids. CDR1 is LNHDA and CDR2 is SQIVND in the germline V gene (reference sequence).

V is TRBV6-5 and J is TRBJ2-1, with 9 bases lining up with TRBD2. Losses at the gene ends were 6 bases for V and 4 bases for J; bases not matched to a gene: 7. The CDR3 has 15 amino acids. Germline V gene sequence: CDR1 MNHEY, CDR2 SVGAGI. The chain's CDR3 is CASSPLAGPYNEQFF. For the CDR3, the DNA is TGTGCCAGCAGCCCTCTAGCGGGACCTTACAATGAGCAGTTCTTC.

In nucleotides, the CDR3 is TGTGCCAGCAGCAGGCGGGAGGGCCATGACGAGCAGTTCTTC. Protein sequence: CASSRREGHDEQFF. The rearrangement links TRBV6-1 to TRBJ2-1; 9 positions match TRBD2. The CDR3 has 14 amino acids. V was clipped by 6 bases and J by 10 bases; unmatched bases: 10. CDR1 MNHNS and CDR2 SASEGT come from the germline V gene.

V and J are TRBV28 and TRBJ1-2; D remains unclear. Trimming left V 8 bases short and J 3 bases short, with 4 bases between. CDR3 length: 10 residues. Germline CDR1 reads MDHEN; CDR2 reads SYDVKM. DNA for the CDR3: TGTGCCAGCGGGCACTATGGCTACACCTTC. It codes for CASGHYGYTF.

The chain combines TRBV5-8 with TRBJ1-2; 8 bases align to TRBD1. The J segment lost 5 bases and the V segment lost 5 bases, leaving 8 bases of the junction unmatched. Germline V gene lookup returns CDR1 SGHTS and CDR2 YDEGEE. The CDR3 runs 14 residues. DNA of the CDR3: TGTGCCAGCAGTCCATACGGGACAGGATATGGCTACACCTTC. This translates into CASSPYGTGYGYTF. Complete variable domain (other parts from reference TRBV5-8 and TRBJ1-2): EAGVTQSPTHLIKTRGQQATLRCSPISGHTSVYWYQQALGLGLQFLLWYDEGEERNRGNFPPRFSGRQFPNYSSELNVNALELEDSALYLCASSPYGTGYGYTFGSGTRLTVV.

Concerning this clone itself: One junction end disagrees with the germline gene, perhaps due to a read error. The chain carries TRBV7-9 and TRBJ1-2; D is perhaps TRBD1 (5 bases). Germline V gene lookup returns CDR1 SEHNR and CDR2 FQNEAQ (reference sequence). The CDR3 runs to 16 residues. The CDR3 loop reads CSSSSLASGMSDGYTF. In DNA, the CDR3 is TGTTCCAGCAGCTCCCTCGCATCAGGGATGAGCGATGGCTACACCTTC.

The chain employs TRBV5-1 and TRBJ1-3; D gene uncertain. Germline loops: CDR1 SGHRS, CDR2 YFSETQ. This CDR3 contains 17 residues. With 0 bases removed from V and 0 bases from J, the gap between germline ends came to 13 bases. The CDR3 spells CASSLEYIGGSGNTIYF. As DNA, the CDR3 is TGCGCCAGCAGCTTGGAGTATATCGGAGGCTCTGGAAACACCATATATTTT.

This clone showed up just once. The rearrangement joins TRBV19 to TRBJ2-7; 8 bases match TRBD2. Germline V gene data show CDR1 as LNHDA and CDR2 as SQIVND (reference sequence). The CDR3 extends over 18 amino acids. Trimming removed 9 bases from V and 5 bases from J; junction bases left unmatched: 24. CDR3 amino acids: CASKGGQGRGAGVNEQYF. The CDR3 region has the DNA TGTGCCAGCAAAGGGGGGCAGGGTCGAGGAGCGGGAGTCAACGAGCAGTACTTC.

The chain employs TRBV19 and TRBJ1-2; D might be TRBD1 (5 bases). The CDR3 extends over 15 amino acids. CDR1 and CDR2 from the germline V gene are LNHDA and SQIVND (reference sequence). V was pared by 2 bases and J by 2 bases, with 12 bases between. In DNA form, the CDR3 reads TGTGCCAGTAGTATAAGGGGTGAAGGGAACTATGGCTACACCTTC. Translating gives CASSIRGEGNYGYTF. Based on the CDR3 plus reference TRBV19 and TRBJ1-2, the full variable domain is DGGITQSPKYLFRKEGQNVTLSCEQNLNHDAMYWYRQDPGQGLRLIYYSQIVNDFQKGDIAEGYSVSREKKESFPLTVTSAQKNPTAFYLCASSIRGEGNYGYTFGSGTRLTVV.

The chain combines TRBV18 with TRBJ2-5; D uncertain. V was trimmed by 2 bases and J by 1 base, leaving 5 bases between them. Germline CDR1 reads KGHSH; CDR2 reads LQKENI. The CDR3 is made up of 13 amino acids. The CDR3 reads CASSPVGQETQYF. The CDR3 nucleotides read TGTGCCAGCTCACCAGTCGGCCAAGAGACCCAGTACTTC.

The J gene is TRBJ1-2, the V gene TRBV19; D unresolved. Germline lookup yields CDR1 LNHDA and CDR2 SQIVND (reference sequence). The CDR3 has 11 residues. The V gene lost 4 bases and the J gene lost 4 bases, with 4 bases spanning the gap. CDR3 bases: TGTGCCAGTAGTACGGTCTATGGCTACACCTTC. Translating it yields CASSTVYGYTF.

The V gene is TRBV19, the J gene TRBJ1-1; D unclear. The CDR3 covers 15 residues. V lost 2 bases and J 4 bases, leaving 14 bases between the germline ends. The germline V gene encodes CDR1 LNHDA and CDR2 SQIVND (reference sequence). The CDR3 sequence is CASSIIRGEGTEAFF. The DNA for the CDR3 is TGTGCCAGTAGTATAATACGGGGAGAAGGCACTGAAGCTTTCTTT. The complete variable domain, with remaining parts taken from reference TRBV19 and TRBJ1-1, reads DGGITQSPKYLFRKEGQNVTLSCEQNLNHDAMYWYRQDPGQGLRLIYYSQIVNDFQKGDIAEGYSVSREKKESFPLTVTSAQKNPTAFYLCASSIIRGEGTEAFFGQGTRLTVV.

The V gene is TRBV20-1, the J gene TRBJ1-5; D gene uncertain. Germline V gene lookup returns CDR1 DFQATT and CDR2 SNEGSKA (reference sequence). Trimming removed 4 bases from V and 12 bases from J, with 13 bases in between. The CDR3 consists of 11 residues. This CDR3 is CSAKTDRGQHF. As DNA, the CDR3 is TGCAGTGCTAAAACCGACCGGGGCCAGCATTTT.

The chain carries TRBV28 and TRBJ1-2, with 11 bases fitting TRBD1. Trimming at V came to 7 bases and at J to 6 bases, leaving 4 bases not matched to a gene. The CDR3 contains 13 residues. Germline V gives CDR1 MDHEN, CDR2 SYDVKM. CDR3 loop: CASNLGQGDGYTF. The CDR3 DNA reads as TGTGCCAGCAACCTGGGACAGGGGGATGGCTACACCTTC.

J is TRBJ1-1 and V is TRBV28, with a possible D match to TRBD1 (6 bases). Trimming took 2 bases from V and 3 from J, leaving 10 bases between them. Looked up from germline, CDR1 is MDHEN and CDR2 is SYDVKM. CDR3 size: 14 residues. In DNA form, the CDR3 reads TGTGCCAGCAGTTTAGCAGGGGCACACACTGAAGCTTTCTTT. This gives the protein CASSLAGAHTEAFF.